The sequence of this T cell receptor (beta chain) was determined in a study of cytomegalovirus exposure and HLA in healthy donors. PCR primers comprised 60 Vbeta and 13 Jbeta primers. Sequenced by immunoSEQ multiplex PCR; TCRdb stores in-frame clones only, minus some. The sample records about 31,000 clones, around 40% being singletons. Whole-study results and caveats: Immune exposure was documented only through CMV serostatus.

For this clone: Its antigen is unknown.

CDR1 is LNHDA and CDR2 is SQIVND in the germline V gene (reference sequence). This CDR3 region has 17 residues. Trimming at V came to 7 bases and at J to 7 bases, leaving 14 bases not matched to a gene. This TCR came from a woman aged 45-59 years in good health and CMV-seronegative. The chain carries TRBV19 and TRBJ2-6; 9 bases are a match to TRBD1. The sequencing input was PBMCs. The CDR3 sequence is CASNPTGGVGDANVLTF. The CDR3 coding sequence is TGTGCCAGTAACCCTACAGGGGGCGTAGGTGACGCCAACGTCCTGACTTTC.